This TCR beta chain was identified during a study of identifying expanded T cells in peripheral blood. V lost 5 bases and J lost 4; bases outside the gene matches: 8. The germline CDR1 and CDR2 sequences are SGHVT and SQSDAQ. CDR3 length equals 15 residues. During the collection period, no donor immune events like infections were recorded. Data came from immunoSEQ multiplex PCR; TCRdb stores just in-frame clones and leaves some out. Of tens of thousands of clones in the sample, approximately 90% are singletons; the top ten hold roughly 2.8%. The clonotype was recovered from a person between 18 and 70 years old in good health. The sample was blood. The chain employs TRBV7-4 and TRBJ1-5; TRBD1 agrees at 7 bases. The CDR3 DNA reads TGTGCCAGCAGCACCCGACAGGGAGGAAATCAGCCCCAGCATTTT. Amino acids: CASSTRQGGNQPQHF.